Described below is a single T cell receptor (beta chain) sequence and its context. This clone's antigen is unknown. No base quality information exists; no much larger clone differs at one position. High-throughput TCR beta sequencing profiled peripheral blood CD8+ and CD4+ T cells from healthy donors, Susac syndrome patients and multiple sclerosis patients. Susac syndrome patients met recently defined diagnostic criteria for definite or probable disease. CD8+ TEMRA cells were enriched by FACS, while bulk CD8+ and CD4+ T cells were purified by magnetic negative isolation. Blood was collected in EDTA tubes and processed within 24 hours, with PBMCs isolated through density gradient centrifugation. PBMCs intended for TCR sequencing were cryopreserved in liquid nitrogen and were subsequently thawed in a 37 degrees C water bath. The sorted or isolated CD4+, CD8+ and CD8+ TEMRA cells reached a purity of at least 90%.

These data originate in a study of CD8 T cells in Susac syndrome (dated by TCRdb to between 2018 and 2020). About the study as a whole: Among the Susac syndrome patients who were sequenced, clinically active disease was present in about 6 and clinical remission was observed in roughly 8. At blood withdrawal, Susac syndrome patients were therapy-naive, treated with corticosteroids (with IVIg additionally given to some), or treated with IVIg alone. Whether CD8+ T cell activation and differentiation in Susac syndrome was antigen driven was tested using repertoire sequencing. Beyond this particular receptor, the publication reports: The number of individuals in the TCR sequencing and HLA analysis was recognized as being relatively small. In patients with Susac syndrome, the CD4+ T cell repertoire showed no detectable clonal expansion.

RNA was extracted using the RNeasy kit, and roughly 0.5 to 1 ug of the RNA was reverse transcribed with random hexamers. The immunoSEQ multiplex PCR assay, which covers 54 Vbeta and 13 Jbeta segments, was used to amplify TCR beta CDR3 regions. PCR amplification bias was corrected by using a synthetic template baseline for primer optimization and computational correction. The paper's data handling went like this. Reads were annotated to V, D and J genes according to IMGT and were analyzed with immunoSEQ Analyzer, with only productive sequences retained. Clonality was computed as one minus Shannon entropy normalized by log2 of the number of productive unique sequences. For each patient and control, public and private clones were evaluated within the 100 most prevalent clones. Susac-specific clones were defined as absent from healthy and MS cohorts, over a thousand published viral clones and other ImmuneACCESS disease sequences. The public reads were reanalyzed by TCRdb: fastp trimming at Q25, MiXCR alignment, in-frame beta chains only. Identical CDR3 protein sequences are pooled into one entry, listed with their most common genes and DNA. The V and J calls, along with clone size, are taken from TCRdb and not from the paper's own processing. The sample has about 240,000 distinct CDR3 sequences on record, less than 96% of them singletons. The leading ten clones occupy less than 0.11% of the sample.

The CDR3 runs 12 amino acids, cysteine and phenylalanine included. Solely the CDR3 DNA is kept, with 36 bases framed from the first base. The sample was CD4+ T cells from PBMCs. The receptor was derived from a human donor with Susac syndrome. This sequence uses TRBV21-1 and TRBJ2-1. TRBV21-1 is shown as a pseudogene. For the CDR3, the sequence is CARPTFYNEQFF. The nucleotide sequence is TGTGCCAGGCCCACGTTCTATAATGAGCAGTTCTTC.